Here is one TCR beta chain with its context. V dropped 4 bases and J dropped 1; count of bases not matched to a gene: 17. This CDR3 contains 19 residues. Germline CDR1 SGHRS, CDR2 YFSETQ. Measured with immunoSEQ multiplex PCR; TCRdb has only the in-frame clones, and not every one. The sample contains 25,000 to 35,000 clones, about four fifths of which appear only once. This sample stems from a study of T cells in narcolepsy. For the study at large: Patients with NT1 or NT2 and healthy control donors were enrolled.

This sequence was found in a human donor with narcolepsy. The sample comprised CD45RA- memory CD4+ T cells from PBMCs. V and J are TRBV5-1 and TRBJ1-2; the match to TRBD1 covers 9 bases. The CDR3 protein is CASSTPQIGTGSLNYGYTF. Here the CDR3 DNA reads TGCGCCAGCAGCACTCCGCAAATTGGGACAGGGAGTCTTAACTATGGCTACACCTTC.